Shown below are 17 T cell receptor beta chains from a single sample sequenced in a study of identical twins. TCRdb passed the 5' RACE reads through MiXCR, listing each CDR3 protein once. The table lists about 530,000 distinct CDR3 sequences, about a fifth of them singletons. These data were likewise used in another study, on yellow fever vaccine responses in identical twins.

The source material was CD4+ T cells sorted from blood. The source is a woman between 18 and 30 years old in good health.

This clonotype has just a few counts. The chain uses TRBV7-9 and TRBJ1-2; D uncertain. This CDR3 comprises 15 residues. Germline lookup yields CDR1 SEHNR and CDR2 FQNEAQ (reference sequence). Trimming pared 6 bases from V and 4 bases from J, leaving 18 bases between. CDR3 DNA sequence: TGTGCCAGCAGACCGGACGAGCCGCCCCTCTATGGCTACACCTTC. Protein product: CASRPDEPPLYGYTF.

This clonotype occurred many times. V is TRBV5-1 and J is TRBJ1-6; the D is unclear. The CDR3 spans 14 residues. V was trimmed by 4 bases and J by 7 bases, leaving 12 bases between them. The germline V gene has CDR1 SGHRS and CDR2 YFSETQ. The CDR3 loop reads CASSEDSGNSPLHF. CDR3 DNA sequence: TGCGCCAGCAGCGAGGACTCGGGAAATTCACCCCTCCACTTT. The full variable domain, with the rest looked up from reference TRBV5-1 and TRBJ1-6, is KAGVTQTPRYLIKTRGQQVTLSCSPISGHRSVSWYQQTPGQGLQFLFEYFSETQRNKGNFPGRFSGRQFSNSRSEMNVSTLELGDSALYLCASSEDSGNSPLHFGNGTRLTVT.

CDR3 coding DNA: TGCAGTGCTAGAATTGCTAGCTTTCCCGACGAGCAGTACTTC. Its translation is CSARIASFPDEQYF. This chain links TRBV20-1 with TRBJ2-7; TRBD2 might be the D (5 bases). The CDR3 is made up of 14 amino acids. The germline CDR1 and CDR2 sequences are DFQATT and SNEGSKA (reference sequence). The V and J ends lost 2 bases and 5 bases respectively, with 16 bases between them.

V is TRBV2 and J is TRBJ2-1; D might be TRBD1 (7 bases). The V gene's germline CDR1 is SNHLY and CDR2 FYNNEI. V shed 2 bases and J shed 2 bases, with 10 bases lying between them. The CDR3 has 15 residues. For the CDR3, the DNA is TGTGCCAGCAGTGAACAGGGGGGAACCTACAATGAGCAGTTCTTC. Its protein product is CASSEQGGTYNEQFF.

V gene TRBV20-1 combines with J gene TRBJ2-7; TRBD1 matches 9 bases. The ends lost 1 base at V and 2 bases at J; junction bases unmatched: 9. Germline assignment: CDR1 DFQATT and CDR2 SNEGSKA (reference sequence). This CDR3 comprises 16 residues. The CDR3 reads CSARATFGTGTYEQYV. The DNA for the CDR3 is TGCAGTGCTAGAGCTACCTTCGGGACAGGGACCTACGAGCAGTACGTC.

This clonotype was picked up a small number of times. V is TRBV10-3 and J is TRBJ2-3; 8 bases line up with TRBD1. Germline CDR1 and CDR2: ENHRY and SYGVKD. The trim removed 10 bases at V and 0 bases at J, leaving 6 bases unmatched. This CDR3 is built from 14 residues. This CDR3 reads CANGQGPSTDTQYF. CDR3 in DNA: TGTGCCAACGGACAGGGACCTAGCACAGATACGCAGTATTTT.

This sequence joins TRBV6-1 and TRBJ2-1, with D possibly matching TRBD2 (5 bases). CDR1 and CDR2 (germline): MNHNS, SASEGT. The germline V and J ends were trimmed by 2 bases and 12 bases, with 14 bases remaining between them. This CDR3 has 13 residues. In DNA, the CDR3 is TGTGCCAGCAGTGAACGCCCCGAGGGAACGCAGTTCTTC. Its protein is CASSERPEGTQFF.

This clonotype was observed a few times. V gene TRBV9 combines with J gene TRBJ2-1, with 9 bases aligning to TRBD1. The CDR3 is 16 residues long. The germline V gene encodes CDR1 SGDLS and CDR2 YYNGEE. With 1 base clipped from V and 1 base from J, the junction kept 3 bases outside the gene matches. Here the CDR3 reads CASSVTGGISYNEQFF. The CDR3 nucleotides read TGTGCCAGCAGCGTAACAGGGGGCATTTCCTACAATGAGCAGTTCTTC.

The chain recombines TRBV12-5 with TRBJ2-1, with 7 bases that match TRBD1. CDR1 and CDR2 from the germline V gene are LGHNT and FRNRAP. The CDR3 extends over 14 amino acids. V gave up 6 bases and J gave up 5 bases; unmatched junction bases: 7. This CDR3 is CASGHRDSNNEQFF. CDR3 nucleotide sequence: TGTGCTAGTGGACACCGGGACAGTAACAATGAGCAGTTCTTC. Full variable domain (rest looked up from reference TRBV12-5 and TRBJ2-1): DARVTQTPRHKVTEMGQEVTMRCQPILGHNTVFWYRQTMMQGLELLAYFRNRAPLDDSGMPKDRFSAEMPDATLATLKIQPSEPRDSAVYFCASGHRDSNNEQFFGPGTRLTVL.

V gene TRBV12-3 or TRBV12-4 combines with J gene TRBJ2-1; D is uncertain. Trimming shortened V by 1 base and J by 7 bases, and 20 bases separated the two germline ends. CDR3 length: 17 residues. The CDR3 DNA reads TGTGCCAGCAGTTTAGGGCCTCGGGCCACCCCTTCTAATGAGCAGTTCTTC. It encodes CASSLGPRATPSNEQFF.

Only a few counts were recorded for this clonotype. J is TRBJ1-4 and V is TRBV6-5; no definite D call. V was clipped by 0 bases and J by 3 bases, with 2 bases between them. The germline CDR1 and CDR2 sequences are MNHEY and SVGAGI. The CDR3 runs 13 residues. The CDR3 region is CASSYSANEKLFF. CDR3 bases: TGTGCCAGCAGTTACTCGGCTAATGAAAAACTGTTTTTT.

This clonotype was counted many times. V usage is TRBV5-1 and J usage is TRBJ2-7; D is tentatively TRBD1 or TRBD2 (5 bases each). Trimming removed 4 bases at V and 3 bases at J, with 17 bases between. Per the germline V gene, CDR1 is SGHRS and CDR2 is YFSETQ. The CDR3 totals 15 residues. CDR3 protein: CASSVDRDGNYEQYF. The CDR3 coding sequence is TGCGCCAGCAGCGTCGACCGGGACGGAAACTACGAGCAGTACTTC.

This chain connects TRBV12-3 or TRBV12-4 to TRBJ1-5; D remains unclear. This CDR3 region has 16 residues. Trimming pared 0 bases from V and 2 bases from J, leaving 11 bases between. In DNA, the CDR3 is TGTGCCAGCAGTTTAGCGGCCCGGCAGGGCAATCAGCCCCAGCATTTT. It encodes CASSLAARQGNQPQHF.

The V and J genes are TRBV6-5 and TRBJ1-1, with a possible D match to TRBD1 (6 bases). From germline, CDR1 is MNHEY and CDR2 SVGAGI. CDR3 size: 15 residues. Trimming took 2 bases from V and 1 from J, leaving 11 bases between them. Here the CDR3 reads CASSYGGRANTEAFF. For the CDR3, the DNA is TGTGCCAGCAGTTACGGGGGCAGGGCGAACACTGAAGCTTTCTTT.

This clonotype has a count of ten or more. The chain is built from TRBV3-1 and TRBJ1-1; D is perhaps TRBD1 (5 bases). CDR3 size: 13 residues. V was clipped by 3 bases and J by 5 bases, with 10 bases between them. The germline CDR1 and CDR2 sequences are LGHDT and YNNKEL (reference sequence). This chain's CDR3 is CASSHNGGTEAFF. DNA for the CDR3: TGTGCCAGCAGCCATAACGGGGGAACTGAAGCTTTCTTT.

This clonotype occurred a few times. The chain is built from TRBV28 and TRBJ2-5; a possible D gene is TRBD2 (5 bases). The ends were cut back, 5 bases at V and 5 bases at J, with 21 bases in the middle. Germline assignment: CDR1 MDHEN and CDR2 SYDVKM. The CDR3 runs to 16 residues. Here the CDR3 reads CASSRSPTAPGETQYF. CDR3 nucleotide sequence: TGTGCCAGCAGTCGCAGTCCCACAGCTCCGGGGGAGACCCAGTACTTC.

The CDR3 here is CASSSGLAVYQETQYF. The CDR3 DNA is TGCGCCAGCAGCTCCGGACTAGCGGTGTACCAAGAGACCCAGTACTTC. The V and J genes are TRBV5-1 and TRBJ2-5; 10 bases agree with TRBD2. With 3 bases clipped from V and 0 bases from J, the junction kept 5 bases outside the gene matches. The CDR3 extends over 16 amino acids. From germline, CDR1 is SGHRS and CDR2 YFSETQ. Looking up the rest from reference TRBV5-1 and TRBJ2-5 gives the full variable domain: KAGVTQTPRYLIKTRGQQVTLSCSPISGHRSVSWYQQTPGQGLQFLFEYFSETQRNKGNFPGRFSGRQFSNSRSEMNVSTLELGDSALYLCASSSGLAVYQETQYFGPGTRLLVL.